This TCR beta chain was sequenced for a study of T cell responses to AZD1222 COVID-19 vaccine. Study as a whole: Whether given at about 4 or about 12 weeks, second doses were pooled.

The germline V gene has CDR1 MGHDK and CDR2 SYGVNS. The length of the CDR3 is 16 residues. The V and J ends lost 3 bases and 4 bases respectively, with 19 bases between them. Study-level results: Among vaccine-associated CD4 TCRs, coverage spanned spike, with dominance at 160-218 and 743-854.

Sequenced by immunoSEQ multiplex PCR; TCRdb stores in-frame clones only, minus some. The sample shows 140,000 to 150,000 clones, 93% of them seen only once. Note on this clone: What it binds is unknown.

The material was peripheral blood, obtained on day 0 of AZD1222 vaccination. This sequence originates from an adult in good health. This chain uses TRBV25-1 with TRBJ2-7; a weak D match, TRBD1 (6 bases). DNA of the CDR3: TGTGCCAGCAGTGACAAATTGGACAGCAAGTTTTACGAGCAGTACTTC. Encoded protein: CASSDKLDSKFYEQYF.